The rows below give T cell receptor beta chains drawn from one sample of a study of blood T cell repertoires in COVID-19. The assay was immunoSEQ multiplex PCR, and TCRdb's table has in-frame clones only and misses some. This sample yields approximately 230,000 clones, of which about nine tenths are seen a single time; approximately 2.1% belongs to the top ten. The sequencing input was peripheral blood. Receptors were obtained from a man aged 25 to 40 who had recovered from COVID-19. Each CDR3 is given with its conserved first and last residue.

v_gene | CDR3aa
TRBV12-5 | CASGLARDTLSGQETQYF
TRBV7-2 | CASTLTGGANTIYF
TRBV20-1 | CSASDEQYF
TRBV5-1 | CASSRPWEDGYTF
TRBV30 | CAWSPGRQTYNSPLHF
TRBV6-2/TRBV6-3 | CASSYEGRRTEAFF
TRBV28 | CASRGTGAGYGYTF
TRBV6-5 | CASSYLGQGYEQYF
TRBV6-1 | CASSEQGGGYTF
TRBV2 | CASRSGQGGNTIYF
TRBV21-1 | CASSKGDGYTF
TRBV14 | CASSWTVRETQYF
TRBV2 | CASQVFGGDSYEQYF
TRBV15 | CATSRPGFYQGDTGNTIYF
TRBV7-9 | CASRLIRGPLHF
TRBV2 | CASSADRGVYGYTF
TRBV5-6 | CASNLFTGDGQPQHF
TRBV9 | CASSVGGQGEAFF
TRBV7-9 | CASSTRGNRVFETQYF
TRBV3-1/TRBV3-2 | CASSQEEWSDREIRNTIYF
TRBV6-5 | CASTLTSGQGTQYF
TRBV1 | CTSSQGQGSYEQYF
TRBV24-1 | CATSDNRGFEQYF
TRBV18 | CASSLPGGSNYGYTF
TRBV21-1 | CASVRGHEQYF
TRBV27 | CASSVNRGPVEKLFF
TRBV12-3/TRBV12-4 | CASSFQGAGGYTF
TRBV24-1 | CATSDRNRAIRGNTIYF
TRBV27 | CASSLSSGGVSRQFTEAFF
TRBV19 | CASSIVGDYGYTF
TRBV5-4 | CASSWAGSPSTDTQYF
TRBV5-1 | CASSGGTVTSYEQYF
TRBV9 | CASSPRSNTQETQYF
TRBV10-2 | CASSPDSGAEEQYF
TRBV7-2 | CASSQGAGTEAFF
TRBV24-1 | CATLGGDGYTF
TRBV30 | CAWTTRGGRYTEAFF
TRBV5-5 | CASSPPGSGNTIYF
TRBV10-1 | CASPRLGGTQSSSYNEQFF
TRBV3-1/TRBV3-2 | CASSQNGAVSNQPQHF
TRBV6-6 | CASSNRDYEQYF
TRBV6-4 | CASSDSLQGGGKPLYGYTF
TRBV11-3 | CASSLAGNGSPLHF
TRBV3-1/TRBV3-2 | CASSQSPVMDTQYF
TRBV28 | CASSLTTSGGYEQFF
TRBV27 | CASSFSRQGLYEQYF
TRBV7-2 | CASSLGYPGRSEQFF
TRBV24-1 | CATSTSLGRAGRLYGYTF
TRBV6-1 | CASSDNLGQLRETQYF
TRBV19 | CASSTAGAGYGYTF